The rows below give T cell receptor beta chains drawn from one sample of a study of blood T cell repertoires in COVID-19. Profiled with immunoSEQ multiplex PCR; TCRdb holds only in-frame clones, not every one. The sample records 65,000 to 75,000 clones, roughly 89% being singletons. Sequencing was carried out using peripheral blood. Receptors were obtained from a woman aged 50 to 60 with active COVID-19. Each CDR3 is given with its conserved first and last residue. The D gene is left open where the match is weak. Size is stated for part of the rows, as once, few or many counts, or as a class when the clone is expanded.

d_call j_call clone_size v_call cdr3_aa cdr3_nt
TRBD1 TRBJ1-6 . TRBV19 CASSSGTANSPLHF TGTGCCAGTAGTTCCGGGACAGCTAATTCACCCCTCCACTTT
TRBD1 TRBJ1-5 . TRBV19 CASSTQGAQGPQHF TGTGCCAGTAGTACCCAGGGGGCCCAGGGGCCCCAGCATTTT
TRBD1 TRBJ2-1 . TRBV7-2 CASSLDRGQWNEQFF TGTGCCAGCAGCTTAGACAGGGGGCAATGGAATGAGCAGTTCTTC
TRBD1 TRBJ2-7 . TRBV27 CASSRDRGYEQYF TGTGCCAGCAGTCGGGACAGGGGCTACGAGCAGTACTTC
. TRBJ2-5 . TRBV6-5 CASSYGPEYQETQYF TGTGCCAGCAGTTATGGGCCAGAGTACCAAGAGACCCAGTACTTC
. TRBJ2-1 . TRBV6-5 CASHRGAVQNEQFF TGTGCCAGCCACCGGGGGGCGGTACAGAATGAGCAGTTCTTC
. TRBJ2-7 . TRBV30 CASGQKYYEQYF TGTGCCTCCGGACAGAAGTATTACGAGCAGTACTTC
TRBD2 TRBJ2-7 . TRBV10-2 CASIKGTSGYEQYF TGCGCCAGCATTAAGGGGACTAGCGGCTACGAGCAGTACTTC
. TRBJ2-2 . TRBV5-1 CASSRGLGAYNTGELFF TGCGCCAGCAGCCGGGGTCTGGGGGCGTACAACACCGGGGAGCTGTTTTTT
. TRBJ2-3 . TRBV7-3 CASSPGTSTDTQYF TGTGCCAGCAGCCCCGGGACTAGCACAGATACGCAGTATTTT
TRBD1 TRBJ1-5 . TRBV30 CAWRGRDRGTNQPQHF TGTGCCTGGAGGGGCCGGGACAGGGGGACCAATCAGCCCCAGCATTTT
TRBD2 TRBJ2-7 . TRBV7-2 CASSLVGSGNPEQYF TGTGCCAGCAGCTTAGTGGGTAGCGGGAATCCCGAGCAGTACTTC
TRBD2 TRBJ2-2 . TRBV30 CAWFSGRANGELFF TGTGCCTGGTTTAGCGGGAGGGCCAACGGGGAGCTGTTTTTT
TRBD1 TRBJ2-1 . TRBV5-1 CASSLDRGGHNEQFF TGCGCCAGCAGCCTGGACAGGGGCGGGCACAATGAGCAGTTCTTC
. TRBJ2-7 . TRBV23-1 CARKTREGFREQYF TGCGCCAGAAAAACCCGGGAAGGGTTCCGCGAGCAGTACTTC
TRBD1 TRBJ1-4 . TRBV19 CASSPTTGRREKLFF TGTGCCAGTAGTCCGACGACAGGGCGGCGTGAAAAACTGTTTTTT
TRBD1 TRBJ2-2 few TRBV29-1 CSVRQGQGNTGELFF TGCAGCGTCCGGCAGGGACAGGGTAACACCGGGGAGCTGTTTTTT
TRBD2 TRBJ2-1 . TRBV27 CASSLWLAGAHEQFF TGTGCCAGCAGTTTATGGCTAGCGGGAGCCCATGAGCAGTTCTTC
. TRBJ2-1 . TRBV2 CASGGLRVPPSGQFF TGTGCCAGCGGGGGACTCCGGGTCCCCCCCTCCGGGCAGTTCTTC
. TRBJ1-5 . TRBV19 CASSPRGTMYSNQPQHF TGTGCCAGTAGTCCCCGAGGAACAATGTATAGCAATCAGCCCCAGCATTTT
TRBD2 TRBJ2-1 . TRBV9 CASSASGRAFIGQFF TGTGCCAGCAGCGCCTCCGGGAGGGCTTTCATTGGGCAGTTCTTC
TRBD2 TRBJ2-5 . TRBV7-9 CASSLAGTSGRSETQYF TGTGCCAGCAGCTTGGCCGGGACTAGCGGGAGGAGCGAGACCCAGTACTTC
. TRBJ1-3 once TRBV29-1 CSVEEGQGPIYF TGCAGCGTTGAAGAAGGTCAGGGGCCCATATATTTT
TRBD2 TRBJ2-1 . TRBV7-8 CASSYGLAENYNEQFF TGTGCCAGCAGCTACGGACTAGCGGAGAACTACAATGAGCAGTTCTTC
. TRBJ2-3 . TRBV30 CAWRALTGKPTDTQYF TGTGCCTGGAGGGCCCTAACAGGGAAACCCACAGATACGCAGTATTTT
. TRBJ2-7 . TRBV6-1 CASSDEGYEQYF TGTGCCAGCAGTGACGAGGGCTACGAGCAGTACTTC
. TRBJ1-6 . TRBV11-2 CASSLSTANNSPLHF TGTGCCAGCAGCTTATCGACAGCAAATAATTCACCCCTCCACTTT
TRBD1 TRBJ1-4 . TRBV6-5 CASSSPGQGVGEKLFF TGTGCCAGCAGTTCACCGGGACAGGGGGTGGGTGAAAAACTGTTTTTT
TRBD2 TRBJ2-7 . TRBV4-2 CASSQDRAAGGNEQYF TGTGCCAGCAGCCAAGATCGGGCAGCGGGAGGGAACGAGCAGTACTTC
TRBD2 TRBJ2-3 . TRBV5-6 CASSLPWAGGTSTDTQYF TGTGCCAGCAGCCTACCCTGGGCGGGAGGGACTAGCACAGATACGCAGTATTTT
TRBD2 TRBJ2-1 . TRBV27 CASSPIAGSVYNEQFF TGTGCCAGCAGTCCTATAGCGGGGAGTGTTTACAATGAGCAGTTCTTC
. TRBJ2-7 once TRBV5-1 CASSLVRGATYEQYF TGCGCCAGCAGCTTGGTTCGGGGGGCCACCTACGAGCAGTACTTC
. TRBJ2-5 few TRBV27 CASRSFPGVETQYF TGTGCCAGCAGATCCTTCCCGGGAGTGGAGACCCAGTACTTC